Listed here are 17 T cell receptor beta chains from one sample, sequenced in a study of blood T cell repertoires in COVID-19. Sequencing used immunoSEQ multiplex PCR; TCRdb keeps in-frame clones, though not all of them. This sample has around 190,000 clones, with 75% to 85% found just once. Sample: peripheral blood. The receptors were gathered from a man aged 55 to 70 with acute or convalescent COVID-19.

This rearrangement joins TRBV5-1 to TRBJ1-1; a weak D match, TRBD1 (6 bases). The CDR3 extends over 14 amino acids. V lost 4 bases, J lost 10 bases, and 20 bases lay in between. CDR1 is SGHRS, CDR2 YFSETQ, per germline. This CDR3 is CASSAEGGVTRAFF. DNA for the CDR3: TGCGCCAGCAGCGCCGAAGGGGGGGTCACTAGAGCTTTCTTT.

The DNA of the CDR3 is TGTGCCAGCAGTGCCAGGACTAGCGGGAGAACAGATACGCAGTATTTT. This codes for CASSARTSGRTDTQYF. This chain joins TRBV27 and TRBJ2-3; TRBD2 aligns across 13 bases. The CDR3 extends over 16 amino acids. Germline V CDR1 and CDR2: MNHEY, SMNVEV (reference sequence). The ends lost 5 bases at V and 3 bases at J; junction bases unmatched: 5.

The chain uses TRBV5-5 and TRBJ1-4, with 7 bases identical to TRBD1. V trimming: 0 bases; J trimming: 8 bases; junction bases outside the gene matches: 4. The CDR3 contains 14 residues. Germline V gene lookup returns CDR1 SGHKS and CDR2 YYEKEE (reference sequence). The CDR3 protein is CASSLANRGEKLFF. The CDR3 DNA is TGTGCCAGCAGCTTGGCCAACAGGGGAGAAAAACTGTTTTTT.

The chain links TRBV5-1 to TRBJ2-1, with D unresolved. V was clipped by 0 bases and J by 9 bases, with 7 bases between them. This CDR3 has 12 amino acids. Germline values: CDR1 SGHRS, CDR2 YFSETQ. The CDR3 coding sequence is TGCGCCAGCAGCTTGGGAGCTACTGAGCAGTTCTTC. Its translation: CASSLGATEQFF.

The V call is TRBV7-3, the J call TRBJ2-2; D gene unclear. The germline V gene encodes CDR1 SGHTA and CDR2 FQGTGA. This CDR3 is 12 amino acids long. Trimming pared 5 bases from V and 5 bases from J, leaving 6 bases between. CDR3 coding DNA: TGTGCCAGCAGCGCGACTACCGGGGAGCTGTTTTTT. It specifies CASSATTGELFF.

The gene calls are TRBV3-1 (or the pseudogene TRBV3-2) and TRBJ1-2; D is ambiguous. The CDR3 loop spans 15 amino acids. V gave up 2 bases and J gave up 8 bases, with 18 bases separating them. Germline CDR1 and CDR2: LGHDT and YNNKEL (reference sequence). CDR3 protein: CASSQWADPSAGYTF. As DNA, the CDR3 is TGTGCCAGCAGCCAATGGGCAGACCCCTCTGCGGGCTACACCTTC.

The J gene is TRBJ2-3, the V gene TRBV18; 10 positions agree with TRBD2. The CDR3 sequence is 17 residues long. The germline CDR1 and CDR2 sequences are KGHSH and LQKENI. V was clipped by 1 base and J by 0 bases; unmatched bases: 4. The DNA of the CDR3 is TGTGCCAGCTCACCACAACTAGCGGGGAGTAGCACAGATACGCAGTATTTT. This gives the protein CASSPQLAGSSTDTQYF.

This rearrangement joins TRBV10-1 to TRBJ1-1; D not resolved. The CDR3 extends over 13 amino acids. The germline V and J ends were trimmed by 4 bases and 0 bases, with 6 bases remaining between them. Per germline, CDR1 WNHNN and CDR2 SYGVQD (reference sequence). The CDR3 DNA reads TGCGCCAGCAGTGTTTCTCTGAACACTGAAGCTTTCTTT. Its protein product is CASSVSLNTEAFF.

The V call is TRBV20-1, the J call TRBJ1-2; 8 bases align to TRBD1. Trimming took 3 bases from V and 1 from J; bases not matched to a gene: 7. The CDR3 extends over 15 amino acids. Per the germline V gene, CDR1 is DFQATT and CDR2 is SNEGSKA (reference sequence). The CDR3 nucleotides read TGCAGTGCTAGTGTTTCAGGGGGCGATAACTATGGCTACACCTTC. Amino acid sequence: CSASVSGGDNYGYTF.

This clone was observed a single time. The chain employs TRBV4-3 and TRBJ2-2; 10 bases match TRBD2. V shed 0 bases and J 3 bases; nucleotides not matched to a gene: 4. Per germline, CDR1 LGHNA and CDR2 YSLEER. The length of the CDR3 is 17 residues. As DNA, the CDR3 is TGCGCCAGCAGCCAAGATTTAAGCGGGGGGGACACCGGGGAGCTGTTTTTT. Encoded protein: CASSQDLSGGDTGELFF.

In its sample, this clone was seen once. CDR3: CASSLEAGGSYEQYF. CDR3 bases: TGTGCCAGCAGCCTAGAGGCAGGGGGTTCCTACGAGCAGTACTTC. The chain combines TRBV7-3 with TRBJ2-7, with 7 bases that match TRBD1. The CDR3 runs 15 residues. V lost 5 bases to trimming and J lost 1 base; unmatched junction nucleotides: 8. CDR1 is SGHTA, CDR2 FQGTGA, per germline.

The chain combines TRBV7-9 with TRBJ2-7; a possible D gene is TRBD1 (6 bases). V shed 5 bases and J shed 2 bases, with 16 bases lying between them. CDR3 length: 15 residues. Germline CDR1 reads SEHNR; CDR2 reads FQNEAQ (reference sequence). CDR3 region: CASSPWDTVPYEQYF. CDR3 coding DNA: TGTGCCAGCAGCCCCTGGGACACGGTGCCCTACGAGCAGTACTTC.

In this sample, this clone turned up once. The gene calls are TRBV5-4 and TRBJ1-1; TRBD1 aligns across 8 bases. Germline-derived CDR1 and CDR2 are SGHNT and YYREEE (reference sequence). This CDR3 has 15 residues. The J segment lost 1 base and the V segment lost 0 bases, leaving 2 bases of the junction unmatched. Here the CDR3 DNA reads TGTGCCAGCAGCTTGGGGACAGGGCAGAACACTGAAGCTTTCTTT. It specifies CASSLGTGQNTEAFF.

This clone was counted a few times. This rearrangement joins TRBV19 to TRBJ2-7, with D possibly matching TRBD2 (6 bases). V dropped 4 bases and J dropped 2 bases, with 12 bases sitting between them. The CDR3 totals 14 residues. Germline V gene sequence: CDR1 LNHDA, CDR2 SQIVND (reference sequence). This chain's CDR3 is CASSRLAPTYEQYF. The CDR3 coding sequence is TGTGCCAGTAGTAGGCTAGCGCCGACCTACGAGCAGTACTTC.

There are a few counts of this clone. CDR3 in DNA: TGCGCCAGCAGCTTGCCCACAGGGGGCGGCGACACCGGGGAGCTGTTTTTT. It specifies CASSLPTGGGDTGELFF. This chain joins TRBV5-1 and TRBJ2-2; TRBD1 matches at 9 bases. Germline CDR1 and CDR2: SGHRS and YFSETQ. The V and J ends lost 1 base and 3 bases, in that order; junction bases with no gene match: 7. CDR3 size: 17 residues.

This clone was seen once. The V and J genes are TRBV7-2 and TRBJ1-4; 7 nucleotides align to TRBD1. The CDR3 loop spans 15 amino acids. V lost 6 bases to trimming and J lost 0 bases; unmatched junction nucleotides: 4. Germline V CDR1 and CDR2: SGHTA, FQGNSA. The CDR3 DNA reads TGTGCCAGCAGTTCCCAGGGGGCAACTAATGAAAAACTGTTTTTT. Its translation: CASSSQGATNEKLFF.

The table lists this clone with a count of one. The V call is TRBV6-5, the J call TRBJ2-5, with D uncertain. Trimming stripped 4 bases from V and 1 base from J, with 10 bases between. This CDR3 spans 14 amino acids. Germline loops: CDR1 MNHEY, CDR2 SVGAGI. CDR3 nucleotide sequence: TGTGCCAGCAGTTCCGTAGCTCCCCAAGAGACCCAGTACTTC. It codes for CASSSVAPQETQYF.